These T cell receptor beta chains were read from a single sample in a study of T cells in Graves' hyperthyroidism and ophthalmopathy. MiXCR, run by TCRdb on the multiplex PCR reads, gives a single entry per CDR3 protein. The repertoire holds 600,000 to 750,000 distinct CDR3 sequences, with roughly a sixth as singletons. What was sequenced was blood. These receptors were taken from a man over 45 with Graves' hyperthyroidism. Each CDR3 is given with its conserved first and last residue. A D gene is named only where the DNA matches it firmly. A row's size may be missing; if present it is once, few, many or a size class.

cdr3_nt,cdr3_aa,d_call,clone_size,j_call,v_call
TGTGCCAGCAGTTACTCGAGGACTAGTTTCAACGAGCAGTACTTC,CASSYSRTSFNEQYF,TRBD2,few,TRBJ2-7,TRBV6-5
TGCGCCAGCAGACCTGTCGGCGGGAGCATATACGAGCAGTACTTC,CASRPVGGSIYEQYF,TRBD2,-,TRBJ2-7,TRBV4-1
TGTGCCAGCAGTTCAGAGGAGGGTAGGGACACCGAGGAGCTGTTTTTT,CASSSEEGRDTEELFF,-,-,TRBJ2-2,TRBV6-2/TRBV6-3
TGTGCCAGCAGCGGCCTGACAGGAGACAGAGATACGCAGTATTTT,CASSGLTGDRDTQYF,-,-,TRBJ2-3,TRBV28
TGTGCCAGCAGCCGAAGAAATCAGCCCCAGCATTTT,CASSRRNQPQHF,-,many,TRBJ1-5,TRBV27
TGTGCCAGCAGCTTAGTTGGGGAAGGATACAATGAGCAGTTCTTC,CASSLVGEGYNEQFF,-,many,TRBJ2-1,TRBV13
TGCAGCGTTGGAGTACAGGGCGGGACTGAAGCTTTCTTT,CSVGVQGGTEAFF,-,few,TRBJ1-1,TRBV29-1
TGCAGTCCCGGGGGGCGGGCACAGGGAGATACGCAGTATTTT,CSPGGRAQGDTQYF,-,-,TRBJ2-3,TRBV20-1
TGTGCCAGCAGCTATCTCTCGGGGGATAAACCCTACGAGCAGTACTTC,CASSYLSGDKPYEQYF,-,-,TRBJ2-7,TRBV7-9
TGCGCCAGCAGCCAAGATCCCTTCCAAGAGACCCAGTACTTC,CASSQDPFQETQYF,-,-,TRBJ2-5,TRBV4-1
TGTGCCACCAGTGAATTGCTAGCGGGAGCGAACACCGGGGAGCTGTTTTTT,CATSELLAGANTGELFF,TRBD2,many,TRBJ2-2,TRBV24-1
TGTGCCAGCAGAGCGCAAACGACGCGCCAGGGGGGCTACACCTTC,CASRAQTTRQGGYTF,-,-,TRBJ1-2,TRBV28
TGTGCCAGCAGTTTCTCAGGGGGCGACACCGGGGAGCTGTTTTTT,CASSFSGGDTGELFF,TRBD1,-,TRBJ2-2,TRBV12-3/TRBV12-4
TGTGCCAGCAGCCTAGCGGGAGAGAACAATGAGCAGTTCTTC,CASSLAGENNEQFF,TRBD2,many,TRBJ2-1,TRBV12-3/TRBV12-4
TGTGCCAGCGCCAACTACGAGCAGTACTTC,CASANYEQYF,-,many,TRBJ2-7,TRBV2
TGTGCCAGTACCCAGCAGCGGGCAGGGGACCAGCCCCAGCATTTT,CASTQQRAGDQPQHF,-,-,TRBJ1-5,TRBV19
TGCGCCAGCGGCCAAACCCGGGACAGGGGTCTCAATCAGCCCCAGCATTTT,CASGQTRDRGLNQPQHF,TRBD1,-,TRBJ1-5,TRBV4-1
TGTGCCAGCAGTTTACAAGCGGGATGGGCAGATACGCAGTATTTT,CASSLQAGWADTQYF,TRBD2,many,TRBJ2-3,TRBV12-3/TRBV12-4
TGCGCCAGCAGCACGGCGGTCGGGGGCCTCACTGAAGCTTTCTTT,CASSTAVGGLTEAFF,-,many,TRBJ1-1,TRBV5-1
TGTGCCAGCATGTCGCCCTCAGCGGGCAGTAGCAATCAGCCCCAGCATTTT,CASMSPSAGSSNQPQHF,-,many,TRBJ1-5,TRBV28
TGTGCCAGCAGTTCACCTCGACAGGGGGGAGCCATGAACACTGAAGCTTTCTTT,CASSSPRQGGAMNTEAFF,TRBD1,many,TRBJ1-1,TRBV6-5
TGTGCCAGCAGCTTAGAGGCTGGACTAGTCTACGAGCAGTACTTC,CASSLEAGLVYEQYF,TRBD2,-,TRBJ2-7,TRBV7-9
TGTGCCAGCAGCGTAGCTCTAGCGGGTAGCACAGATACGCAGTATTTT,CASSVALAGSTDTQYF,TRBD2,-,TRBJ2-3,TRBV9
TGTGCCAGCAATGACAGGGGGCTATTCTACGAGCAGTACTTC,CASNDRGLFYEQYF,TRBD1,many,TRBJ2-7,TRBV7-6
TGTGCCAGCAGTTTATACTGGACTAGCGGCTACGAGCAGTACTTC,CASSLYWTSGYEQYF,TRBD2,many,TRBJ2-7,TRBV27
TGTGCCAGCAGCTTTCCTGCTGGATACAATGAGCAGTTCTTC,CASSFPAGYNEQFF,-,many,TRBJ2-1,TRBV5-5
TGCAGCGCCGCCCCTAGCGGGAGTCCGCCAGATACGCAGTATTTT,CSAAPSGSPPDTQYF,TRBD2,few,TRBJ2-3,TRBV20-1
TGCGCCAGCAGCTTGGTCAGCGTTTCCTACAATGAGCAGTTCTTC,CASSLVSVSYNEQFF,-,few,TRBJ2-1,TRBV5-1
TGTGCCAGCAACATAGCGGGAGGGGACACAGATACGCAGTATTTT,CASNIAGGDTDTQYF,TRBD2,-,TRBJ2-3,TRBV4-2
TGCGCCAGCAGCCAAGGGACAGGGTTATACGAGCAGTACTTC,CASSQGTGLYEQYF,TRBD1,-,TRBJ2-7,TRBV4-3
TGCGCCAGCAGCGCAGCCGGGACTAGCGGGTCCTACAATGAGCAGTTCTTC,CASSAAGTSGSYNEQFF,TRBD2,-,TRBJ2-1,TRBV5-1
TGCAGTGCTAGCCGGGTGAACAATGAGCAGTTCTTC,CSASRVNNEQFF,-,-,TRBJ2-1,TRBV20-1
TGTGCCAGCAGGGAGACAGTGACAGCCAAAAACATTCAGTACTTC,CASRETVTAKNIQYF,-,many,TRBJ2-4,TRBV28
TGTGCCAGCACAGGGACTGATGCCTACGAGCAGTACTTC,CASTGTDAYEQYF,-,-,TRBJ2-7,TRBV12-3/TRBV12-4
TGTGCCAGCAGGCAGGGGGTAAGTGACGAGCAGTACTTC,CASRQGVSDEQYF,TRBD1,many,TRBJ2-7,TRBV27
TGTGCCAGTAGTATGGCGACTAGCTCCTACAATGAGCAGTTCTTC,CASSMATSSYNEQFF,-,few,TRBJ2-1,TRBV19
TGTGCCAGCAGTCGCCACAGCTCCTACGAGCAGTACTTC,CASSRHSSYEQYF,-,-,TRBJ2-7,TRBV9
TGTGCCAGCAGCCAAGGGGGTATTGATGAAGCTTTCTTT,CASSQGGIDEAFF,-,-,TRBJ1-1,TRBV3-1
TGTGCCAGCAGCGTAGCTTCGGGACAGGTCTATGGCTACACCTTC,CASSVASGQVYGYTF,TRBD1,many,TRBJ1-2,TRBV9
TGTGCCACTAGACAGGGGGAGGCGGGAGAGCAGTTCTTC,CATRQGEAGEQFF,TRBD1,many,TRBJ2-1,TRBV12-3/TRBV12-4
TGTGCCAGCATCCCGACTAGCGGATCCTACGAGCAGTACTTC,CASIPTSGSYEQYF,TRBD2,many,TRBJ2-7,TRBV11-2
TGCGCCAGCAGCTGGGGGCAAGGCTCAGGCTCACCCCTCCACTTT,CASSWGQGSGSPLHF,-,few,TRBJ1-6,TRBV5-1
TGCGCCAGCAGCTTGGAGTCAGGATCTCACACAGATACGCAGTATTTT,CASSLESGSHTDTQYF,-,few,TRBJ2-3,TRBV5-1
TGTGCCAGCAGTTCCCAAGTGACTAGCGGGTTTAGCACAGATACGCAGTATTTT,CASSSQVTSGFSTDTQYF,TRBD2,-,TRBJ2-3,TRBV12-3/TRBV12-4
TGTGCCAGCAGACTCGAGAACGGCCAAGGGACCCAGTACTTC,CASRLENGQGTQYF,-,many,TRBJ2-5,TRBV2
TGTGCCAGCAGCTTAGTGTTCGGGGAGCTGTTTTTT,CASSLVFGELFF,-,many,TRBJ2-2,TRBV7-9
TGTGCCAGCAGCGCCTCAACCGGGACAGCAATCAATGGCTACACCTTC,CASSASTGTAINGYTF,TRBD1,-,TRBJ1-2,TRBV9
TGTGCCAGTAGTCGACAGGGGGCCTCTAGCAATCAGCCCCAGCATTTT,CASSRQGASSNQPQHF,TRBD1,few,TRBJ1-5,TRBV19
TGTGCCAGCCGCGGGGGGGGTAGCCATGAGGCAGATACGCAGTATTTT,CASRGGGSHEADTQYF,TRBD2,many,TRBJ2-3,TRBV12-3/TRBV12-4
TGTGCCAGCAGCCAAGAGGATTTCTACGGGAATGAGCAGTTCTTC,CASSQEDFYGNEQFF,-,many,TRBJ2-1,TRBV3-1
TGTGCCAGCAGAACTACAGGGGACTCCTGGGGTGGCAATCAGCCCCAGCATTTT,CASRTTGDSWGGNQPQHF,TRBD1,few,TRBJ1-5,TRBV27
TGCAGTGCTGCCCCCGGGACAGGGATCGCTGAAGCTTTCTTT,CSAAPGTGIAEAFF,TRBD1,many,TRBJ1-1,TRBV20-1
TGTGCCAGCAGCTCTCTGCCTGAGGGGGCCGTCGAGCAGTACTTC,CASSSLPEGAVEQYF,TRBD1,-,TRBJ2-7,TRBV5-6
TGCGCCAGCAGTGAGGGGATAGTGGGGGGCAATGAGCAGTTCTTC,CASSEGIVGGNEQFF,-,many,TRBJ2-1,TRBV10-2
TGTGCCAGCAGTATCGGGACAGGGCGTCGAGAGACCCAGTACTTC,CASSIGTGRRETQYF,TRBD1,-,TRBJ2-5,TRBV6-2/TRBV6-3
TGTGCCAGCAGTGACTCGCGGGAGGGCCATTTGGATGAGCAGTTCTTC,CASSDSREGHLDEQFF,TRBD2,many,TRBJ2-1,TRBV2
TGTGCCAGCAGCTTAGCGTCAGAGACCCAGTACTTC,CASSLASETQYF,-,many,TRBJ2-5,TRBV7-9
TGCAGCGTTGAAGAGGGGCCTACCGGATATGGCTACACCTTC,CSVEEGPTGYGYTF,-,few,TRBJ1-2,TRBV29-1